Each of the 26 T cell receptor beta chains below was sequenced from the same sample in a study of shared clonotypes between healthy human individuals. The table came from immunoSEQ multiplex PCR; TCRdb's copy has only in-frame clones and leaves some out. There are approximately 1,500,000 clones in the sample; under 99% occur only once, and 0.4% to 0.45% lies in the top ten. Sequenced material: naive CD4+ T cells sorted from blood. The subset is: CD45RA+ positively selected. The origin of the receptors is a man aged 30-40 years in good health.

The chain uses TRBV28 and TRBJ2-1; 14 bases match TRBD2. Looked up from germline, CDR1 is MDHEN and CDR2 is SYDVKM. This CDR3 contains 17 residues. Unmatched junction bases numbered 8, after V lost 4 bases and J lost 6 bases. DNA for the CDR3: TGTGCCAGCAGTTCGGCCGGGACTAGCGGGAGACTCAATGAGCAGTTCTTC. It yields the protein CASSSAGTSGRLNEQFF.

V and J are TRBV11-3 and TRBJ2-2, with 14 bases identical to TRBD2. The length of the CDR3 is 17 residues. From germline, CDR1 is SGHNT and CDR2 YENEEA. Losses at the gene ends were 5 bases for V and 4 bases for J; bases not matched to a gene: 6. DNA of the CDR3: TGTGCCAGCAGCGTCGCAGGACTAGCGGGAGGCACCGGGGAGCTGTTTTTT. This encodes CASSVAGLAGGTGELFF.

The chain has TRBV11-2 and TRBJ2-7; the D is unclear. The length of the CDR3 is 11 residues. Germline CDR1 is SGHAT and CDR2 is FQNNGV. The germline V and J ends were trimmed by 7 bases and 3 bases, with 7 bases remaining between them. The CDR3 DNA reads TGTGCCAGCACCCTAGTCTACGAGCAGTACTTC. It is translated as CASTLVYEQYF.

V and J are TRBV5-1 and TRBJ2-7; 8 bases are shared with TRBD1. This CDR3 region has 14 residues. Germline CDR1 is SGHRS and CDR2 is YFSETQ. With V trimmed by 4 bases and J by 2 bases, 5 bases remained unmatched. CDR3 amino acids: CASSTETGAYEQYF. CDR3 nucleotides: TGCGCCAGCAGCACGGAGACAGGGGCCTACGAGCAGTACTTC.

The rearrangement uses TRBV7-3 and TRBJ2-3; maybe TRBD1 (6 bases). The V gene lost 5 bases and the J gene lost 2 bases, with 11 bases spanning the gap. The CDR3 has 14 amino acids. The germline gives CDR1 SGHTA, CDR2 FQGTGA. In DNA, the CDR3 is TGTGCCAGCAGCCCTCAGGGGAACACAGATACGCAGTATTTT. Translating gives CASSPQGNTDTQYF. The full variable domain, rest sourced from reference TRBV7-3 and TRBJ2-3, is GAGVSQTPSNKVTEKGKYVELRCDPISGHTALYWYRQSLGQGPEFLIYFQGTGAADDSGLPNDRFFAVRPEGSVSTLKIQRTERGDSAVYLCASSPQGNTDTQYFGPGTRLTVL.

V and J are TRBV5-1 and TRBJ2-1, with D uncertain. From germline, CDR1 is SGHRS and CDR2 YFSETQ. The CDR3 has 13 residues. Trimming removed 4 bases at V and 5 bases at J, with 10 bases between. CDR3 in DNA: TGCGCCAGCAGCCCGAACATCGACAATGAGCAGTTCTTC. This gives the protein CASSPNIDNEQFF.

V usage is TRBV28 and J usage is TRBJ2-1, with no clear D. Looked up from germline, CDR1 is MDHEN and CDR2 is SYDVKM. Trimming took off 1 base at V and 0 bases at J, with 7 bases between the two ends. This CDR3 contains 15 residues. The CDR3 here is CASSLFLSSYNEQFF. The CDR3 bases are TGTGCCAGCAGTTTATTTCTGAGCTCCTACAATGAGCAGTTCTTC.

This CDR3 reads CASSLGPGQSNQPQHF. In DNA, the CDR3 is TGTGCCAGCAGTCTGGGCCCTGGACAGAGCAATCAGCCCCAGCATTTT. V gene TRBV27 combines with J gene TRBJ1-5; tentative D call: TRBD1 (6 bases). The CDR3 length is 16 residues. Per the germline V gene, CDR1 is MNHEY and CDR2 is SMNVEV (reference sequence). V lost 5 bases to trimming and J lost 1 base, with 15 bases between them.

This chain connects TRBV10-3 to TRBJ2-7; no firm D call. V was clipped by 4 bases and J by 3 bases, with 10 bases between them. Germline V gene data show CDR1 as ENHRY and CDR2 as SYGVKD. The CDR3 has 13 amino acids. The DNA of the CDR3 is TGTGCCATCAGTGCGGGCGAGAGCTACGAGCAGTACTTC. Translated, it gives CAISAGESYEQYF.

DNA for the CDR3: TGCAGCGTGGGAGCGGGGGCCTTCCAAGAGACCCAGTACTTC. Translating gives CSVGAGAFQETQYF. V usage is TRBV29-1 and J usage is TRBJ2-5; 8 bases are a match to TRBD2. CDR1 is SQVTM and CDR2 is ANQGSEA in the germline V gene. Trimming took 6 bases from V and 1 from J; bases not matched to a gene: 7. The CDR3 sequence is 14 residues long.

The chain carries TRBV10-3 and TRBJ1-2, with D perhaps TRBD1 (6 bases). Looked up from germline, CDR1 is ENHRY and CDR2 is SYGVKD. V lost 4 bases and J 0 bases, leaving 12 bases between the germline ends. CDR3 length: 15 amino acids. In nucleotides, the CDR3 is TGTGCCATCAGTGGGTCGACAGGCACTAACTATGGCTACACCTTC. It encodes CAISGSTGTNYGYTF.

The chain combines TRBV18 with TRBJ2-5; 8 bases are shared with TRBD2. Looked up from germline, CDR1 is KGHSH and CDR2 is LQKENI. V lost 3 bases, J lost 1 base, and 7 bases stayed unmatched. This CDR3 has 16 residues. The CDR3 loop is CASSPQRGIPQETQYF. The CDR3 coding sequence is TGTGCCAGCTCACCTCAGCGGGGGATCCCCCAAGAGACCCAGTACTTC.

The V and J genes are TRBV11-2 and TRBJ2-3; D ambiguous. Trimming pared 5 bases from V and 2 bases from J, leaving 17 bases between. This CDR3 is built from 16 residues. Per germline, CDR1 SGHAT and CDR2 FQNNGV. The CDR3 DNA reads as TGTGCCAGCAGCCCCGGATTAGCAGGCACCACAGATACGCAGTATTTT. Protein product: CASSPGLAGTTDTQYF.

A single count supports this clone. This sequence joins TRBV5-4 and TRBJ2-7; D unresolved. With 0 bases removed from V and 6 bases from J, the gap between germline ends came to 13 bases. CDR1 SGHNT and CDR2 YYREEE come from the germline V gene (reference sequence). The CDR3 is made up of 14 amino acids. DNA for the CDR3: TGTGCCAGCAGCTTGGTTGTAGGGTCCCTCGAGCAGTACTTC. It specifies CASSLVVGSLEQYF. Full variable domain (rest looked up from reference TRBV5-4 and TRBJ2-7): ETGVTQSPTHLIKTRGQQVTLRCSSQSGHNTVSWYQQALGQGPQFIFQYYREEENGRGNFPPRFSGLQFPNYSSELNVNALELDDSALYLCASSLVVGSLEQYFGPGTRLTVT.

The chain has TRBV9 and TRBJ2-6, with 9 positions matching TRBD1. V dropped 6 bases and J dropped 2; count of bases not matched to a gene: 9. The CDR3 contains 17 residues. CDR1 and CDR2 (germline): SGDLS, YYNGEE. The CDR3 nucleotides read TGTGCCAGCAACCCCCGGGACAGGGATGCTGGGGCCAACGTCCTGACTTTC. It encodes CASNPRDRDAGANVLTF.

The rearrangement joins TRBV7-6 to TRBJ2-3; TRBD2 is a possible D gene (5 bases). V was cut by 4 bases and J by 0 bases, with 17 bases left in between. This CDR3 has 17 amino acids. CDR1 is SGHVS, CDR2 FNYEAQ, per germline. CDR3 sequence reads: CASSSETTLLSTDTQYF. DNA of the CDR3: TGTGCCAGCAGCTCCGAGACTACTTTACTTAGCACAGATACGCAGTATTTT. The full variable domain, in which reference TRBV7-6 and TRBJ2-3 provide the parts outside the CDR3, is GAGVSQSPRYKVTKRGQDVALRCDPISGHVSLYWYRQALGQGPEFLTYFNYEAQQDKSGLPNDRFSAERPEGSISTLTIQRTEQRDSAMYRCASSSETTLLSTDTQYFGPGTRLTVL.

This clone was seen a single time. The CDR3 loop reads CAEIEGGANEQFF. The CDR3 DNA is TGTGCCGAAATAGAGGGGGGAGCCAATGAGCAGTTCTTC. The chain links TRBV6-5 to TRBJ2-1; either TRBD1 or TRBD2 may supply D (6 bases each). The CDR3 covers 13 residues. V lost 11 bases and J lost 6, with 17 bases in between. CDR1 MNHEY and CDR2 SVGAGI come from the germline V gene.

V gene TRBV18 combines with J gene TRBJ2-7; 9 bases line up with TRBD2. CDR1 KGHSH and CDR2 LQKENI come from the germline V gene. The CDR3 covers 16 residues. With V trimmed by 0 bases and J by 1 base, 4 bases remained unmatched. The CDR3 sequence is CASSPPVAGASYEQYF. CDR3 nucleotides: TGTGCCAGCTCACCACCGGTAGCGGGGGCTTCCTACGAGCAGTACTTC. Based on the CDR3 plus reference TRBV18 and TRBJ2-7, the full variable domain is NAGVMQNPRHLVRRRGQEARLRCSPMKGHSHVYWYRQLPEEGLKFMVYLQKENIIDESGMPKERFSAEFPKEGPSILRIQQVVRGDSAAYFCASSPPVAGASYEQYFGPGTRLTVT.

The V gene is TRBV19, the J gene TRBJ2-3; the D gene is possibly TRBD1 (6 bases). Germline CDR1 LNHDA, CDR2 SQIVND (reference sequence). Trimming shortened V by 5 bases and J by 0 bases, and 21 bases separated the two germline ends. The CDR3 extends over 18 amino acids. CDR3 sequence (DNA): TGTGCCAGTAGTCTTAATTCGGGGCAGGGGCTAAGCACAGATACGCAGTATTTT. Translation gives CASSLNSGQGLSTDTQYF.

The rearrangement joins TRBV5-1 to TRBJ1-4; TRBD1 might be the D (6 bases). The CDR3 runs to 15 residues. CDR1 is SGHRS and CDR2 is YFSETQ in the germline V gene. Trimming cost V 4 bases and J 2 bases, with 12 bases left between them. The CDR3 DNA is TGCGCCAGCAGCAGGGGGGGCGGCACTAATGAAAAACTGTTTTTT. The encoded protein is CASSRGGGTNEKLFF.

This clone has only one observation. An end of the junction differs from the germline gene, which may be a read error. The rearrangement joins TRBV28 to TRBJ1-4; D not certain. The CDR3 is 12 amino acids. CDR1 and CDR2 (germline): MDHEN, SYDVKM. CDR3 sequence reads: CASSLYGTALGF. The DNA of the CDR3 is TGTGCCAGCAGTTTATATGGTACGGCCTTGGGGTTT.

The genes are TRBV28 and TRBJ2-3, with a weak D call TRBD1 (5 bases). Germline assignment: CDR1 MDHEN and CDR2 SYDVKM. CDR3 length: 14 amino acids. Trimming left V 3 bases short and J 4 bases short, with 11 bases between. The CDR3 here is CASSFGGAPDTQYF. In DNA, the CDR3 is TGTGCCAGCAGTTTTGGTGGGGCCCCAGATACGCAGTATTTT.

Notes on this clone: The sample carries other DNA sequences with the same CDR3. The chain has TRBV28 and TRBJ2-2; D gene ambiguous. This CDR3 comprises 12 residues. Germline V CDR1 and CDR2: MDHEN, SYDVKM. With 3 bases removed from V and 5 bases from J, the gap between germline ends came to 4 bases. The DNA of the CDR3 is TGTGCCAGCAGTTTGCGAACCGGGGAGCTGTTTTTT. Translated, it gives CASSLRTGELFF.

This chain connects TRBV5-4 to TRBJ2-2; D remains unclear. V lost 0 bases to trimming and J lost 8 bases, with 5 bases between them. The CDR3 totals 12 residues. Looked up from germline, CDR1 is SGHNT and CDR2 is YYREEE (reference sequence). This CDR3 reads CASSLAWGELFF. The CDR3 coding sequence is TGTGCCAGCAGCTTGGCCTGGGGGGAGCTGTTTTTT.

This clone was seen once. The genes are TRBV14 and TRBJ1-5, with TRBD1 matching over 7 bases. The V gene end was trimmed by 3 bases and the J gene end by 0 bases; junction bases not matched to a gene: 2. Germline assignment: CDR1 SGHDN and CDR2 FVKESK. The CDR3 is made up of 15 amino acids. This CDR3 reads CASSHRDSSNQPQHF. The CDR3 DNA reads TGTGCCAGCAGCCACCGGGACAGTAGCAATCAGCCCCAGCATTTT.

Comment on this clone: This CDR3 is also generated by other DNA sequences in the sample. The DNA of the CDR3 is TGCGCCAGCAGCTACTACAATGAGCAGTTCTTC. It is translated as CASSYYNEQFF. The chain recombines TRBV5-1 with TRBJ2-1; D uncertain. Germline loops: CDR1 SGHRS, CDR2 YFSETQ. V lost 3 bases and J lost 3, with 1 base in between. The CDR3 has 11 residues.